This record covers a single T cell receptor beta chain. Antigen specificity is unknown. Generated by immunoSEQ multiplex PCR, the TCRdb table keeps only in-frame clones and is missing some. The sample has under 200,000 clones, around 90% seen once. V was cut by 6 bases and J by 2 bases, with 10 bases left in between. There are 13 residues in the CDR3. Germline loops: CDR1 MDHEN, CDR2 SYDVKM. This sample was taken from a study of T cell responses to AZD1222 COVID-19 vaccine. Whole-study results and caveats: Baseline seropositivity occurred in only a handful of AZD1222 recipients. Vaccination with two AZD1222 doses was followed by a rise in Spike-specific TCR breadth and depth.

The clonotype was recovered from an adult in good health. This specimen was peripheral blood, taken on day 0 of AZD1222 vaccination. This sequence joins TRBV28 and TRBJ1-2, with D unresolved. As DNA, the CDR3 is TGTGCCAGCAGCACGGACGGGAACTATGGCTACACCTTC. It translates to CASSTDGNYGYTF.